This record concerns one T cell receptor (beta chain) sequence. A multiplex PCR was run with 60 Vbeta primers and 13 Jbeta primers. TCRdb's table, derived via immunoSEQ multiplex PCR, lists solely in-frame clones and lacks some. Among some 160,000 clones, around 75% were seen once, and the ten largest hold about 2.5%. This sample was included in a study of cytomegalovirus exposure and HLA in healthy donors. The CDR3 length is 16 residues. Germline V gene sequence: CDR1 MNHNS, CDR2 SASEGT. V lost 2 bases, J lost 1 base, and 13 bases lay in between. Specimen: PBMCs. The receptor comes from a male donor in good health and CMV-seronegative. This chain uses TRBV6-1 with TRBJ2-3; the D is unclear. Here the CDR3 reads CASSERWSLRTDTQYF. CDR3 bases: TGTGCCAGCAGTGAAAGGTGGAGTCTCCGCACAGATACGCAGTATTTT.